This is a list of T cell receptor beta chains from one sample in a study of glioma-infiltrating T cells after dendritic cell vaccination. The data were produced by immunoSEQ multiplex PCR, yet TCRdb's version contains in-frame clones alone and is incomplete. The sample includes more than 95,000 clones, roughly 79% seen only once; the top ten take 10% to 15%. The material was blood, obtained before dendritic cell vaccination. The source is a human donor with glioblastoma. Each CDR3 is given with its conserved first and last residue.

V gene	J gene	CDR3 protein
TRBV27	TRBJ2-2	CASRTYRVGELFF
TRBV29-1	TRBJ2-5	CSVEVGGGGEGETQYF
TRBV19	TRBJ2-5	CASSIGAGLMDETQYF
TRBV7-2	TRBJ1-3	CASSLDQGGGNTIYF
TRBV11-2	TRBJ2-1	CASSFLGLPYNEQFF
TRBV19	TRBJ2-7	CASRPGQATYEQYF
TRBV7-2	TRBJ1-5	CASSREMAFNQPQHF
TRBV16	TRBJ2-2	CASSQRGGEVTGELFF
TRBV7-9	TRBJ1-6	CASSLAPYNSPLHF
TRBV19	TRBJ2-2	CASSISQNTGELFF
TRBV7-2	TRBJ1-6	CASSLQGANSPLHF
TRBV7-9	TRBJ2-5	CASSLGQGPAGTQYF
TRBV4-1	TRBJ2-1	CASSQETRRGRQFF
TRBV11-2	TRBJ2-1	CASSLGPESSYNEQFF
TRBV19	TRBJ1-2	CASSPPERALRGYTF
TRBV6-6	TRBJ1-1	CASSSDREVKTEAFF
TRBV6-1	TRBJ2-5	CASSRITRETQYF
TRBV6-5	TRBJ2-7	CASRPLAGATYEQYF
TRBV6-5	TRBJ2-3	CASSLDRVTDTQYF
TRBV9	TRBJ2-3	CASSVSPGEEDTQYF
TRBV7-6	TRBJ1-4	CASSLGGRGEKLFF
TRBV30	TRBJ1-4	CAWSLDRGYNEKLFF
TRBV11-2	TRBJ2-3	CASSPSLASTDTQYF
TRBV12-5	TRBJ1-5	CASGLGSTSNQPQHF
TRBV4-2	TRBJ1-2	CASRVDRGDYYGYTF
TRBV19	TRBJ2-3	CASSKPGTGGTQYF
TRBV6-5	TRBJ2-2	CASRDPGQYTGELFF
TRBV9	TRBJ2-1	CASSSFEEDNEQFF
TRBV6-1	TRBJ1-1	CASSEGGETEAFF
TRBV14	TRBJ2-2	CASSLRRNRVTGELFF
TRBV5-4	TRBJ2-7	CASSFTGNYEQYF
TRBV4-3	TRBJ2-1	CASSQEGIAGSTYNEQFF
TRBV2	TRBJ1-6	CASSEGDSNSPLHF
TRBV5-4	TRBJ2-2	CASSPRTANTGELFF
TRBV14	TRBJ1-2	CASSPTGTGGQANYGYTF
TRBV6-1	TRBJ1-4	CASSLQGHEEKLFF
TRBV13	TRBJ1-1	CASRRDRVEPVAAFF
TRBV9	TRBJ2-1	CASSPQRGGYNEQFF
TRBV7-3	TRBJ2-3	CASSLTGLGLEDTQYF
TRBV23-1	TRBJ1-2	CASSHSTGVESYGYTF
TRBV5-4	TRBJ2-5	CASTKQGVEETQYF
TRBV30	TRBJ2-2	CAWRQAGTGELFF
TRBV7-8	TRBJ1-5	CASSPIAGGGGQPQHF
TRBV6-6	TRBJ1-5	CASSRYGNQPQHF
TRBV4-2	TRBJ2-3	CASSQPGLAGTDTQYF
TRBV19	TRBJ1-2	CASSIPGGSNGYTF
TRBV7-8	TRBJ1-5	CASSLVRGRPQHF
TRBV9	TRBJ2-7	CASSVVSGSEQYF
TRBV9	TRBJ1-4	CASSQQGEGEKLFF
TRBV7-9	TRBJ2-5	CASSPMGHLGETQYF
TRBV11-2	TRBJ2-3	CASSPFALPTVRDTQYF
TRBV19	TRBJ1-1	CASSIGRGQANTEAFF
TRBV11-3	TRBJ1-1	CASSLNRGNTEAFF
TRBV5-1	TRBJ2-2	CASSVTGSNTGELFF
TRBV18	TRBJ1-1	CASSQGDRGPNTEAFF
TRBV27	TRBJ2-7	CASSLKWGGDSPTAGLYEQYF
TRBV13	TRBJ2-1	CASSPPSGTGVNEQFF
TRBV9	TRBJ2-1	CASSVRTGLGEQFF